This TCR beta chain was observed in a study of PD-1 blockade in mismatch repair-deficient tumors (dated by TCRdb to 2015 to 2018). Regarding the complete study: Between late 2013 and 2016, the trial enrolled over 80 consecutive patients with approximately twelve mismatch repair-deficient cancer types, every one of whom had been previously treated and was progressing. Tumor-associated T cell clones were tracked in the peripheral blood of patients responding to PD-1 blockade by deep sequencing of TCR CDR3 regions. The investigation overall reported the following: Clones residing in the tumor, which were often undetectable in blood before treatment, expanded quickly after pembrolizumab and then contracted, generally before radiologic responses.

Worth noting for this clone: This clone's antigen is unknown. Base quality data are lacking; no much larger clone is found one base away.

Mismatch repair deficiency in every enrolled patient was established by polymerase chain reaction or immunohistochemistry. A few patients who responded to pembrolizumab therapy underwent TCR sequencing. The phase II trial prospectively tested pembrolizumab PD-1 blockade in advanced mismatch repair-deficient cancers regardless of tissue of origin. Peripheral blood T cell samples were gathered serially, both before PD-1 blockade started and at multiple time points afterward. Blood sampling times were expressed in weeks after the first pembrolizumab dose. Library construction relied on the immunoSEQ multiplex PCR assay. Not all clones reach the TCRdb copy of this immuneACCESS table, which keeps in-frame sequences only. Checked studies attribute under half of the gap to unresolved V genes and leave the rest unexplained. In all, the sample holds about 120,000 clones, and roughly 80% of those were seen once. Of the sample, roughly 4.5% is held by the ten largest clones.

This material consisted of peripheral blood, taken 60 weeks after starting pembrolizumab. The sequence came from an adult with mismatch repair-deficient cancer.

The CDR3 corresponds to CAISDSRTSVYEQFF. The DNA reads as follows: TGTGCCATCAGTGACTCTAGGACTAGCGTCTATGAGCAGTTCTTC. Here the chain combines TRBV10-3 and TRBJ2-1; the junction holds 9 bases that match TRBD2. Here V drops 3 bases and J drops 8 bases, and the junction holds 8 bases not matched to any gene. Reading the germline V gene gives CDR1 ENHRY and CDR2 SYGVKD. Reading from cysteine to phenylalanine, the CDR3 counts 15 amino acids. The sequence is cut down to CDR3 DNA, 45 bases in frame from base 1.